Shown below are 20 T cell receptor beta chains from a single sample sequenced in a study of vaccination effects on CD4 cells after COVID-19. After expansion with viral peptide pools in the ViraFEST assay, antigen-specific CD4+ T cells were sequenced. With 10 to 11 days of culture completed, CD4+ T cells were isolated. The study found no prior SARS-CoV-2 infection in the vaccine recipients, who tested negative for nucleocapsid antibodies. The antigens for these receptors are not known. Clones were read by immunoSEQ multiplex PCR, and TCRdb kept only the in-frame ones, dropping some. The sample contains some 52,000 clones, nearly 80% of which appear only once. This sample comprised CD4+ T cells from PBMCs cultured with HCoV-OC43 spike peptides, obtained before COVID-19 vaccination. The subset was: HCoV-OC43 spike overlapping peptide pool stimulation. The receptor source for this set is a human donor who received a COVID-19 vaccine.

The chain carries TRBV24-1 and TRBJ1-2, with no clear D. The CDR3 runs to 14 residues. Germline V gene sequence: CDR1 KGHDR, CDR2 SFDVKD. V was trimmed by 3 bases and J by 0 bases, leaving 7 bases between them. The CDR3 sequence: CATSDPPSNYGYTF. CDR3 sequence (DNA): TGTGCCACCAGTGATCCCCCTTCTAACTATGGCTACACCTTC.

This clone is a singleton in its sample. The rearrangement links TRBV11-2 to TRBJ2-7, with 8 positions matching TRBD2. CDR1 is SGHAT and CDR2 is FQNNGV in the germline V gene. The CDR3 has 18 residues. After removal of 3 bases from V and 0 bases from J, the junction contained 13 bases not matched to a gene. CDR3 amino acids: CASSFPWGGGGSSYEQYV. CDR3 bases: TGTGCCAGCAGCTTCCCCTGGGGGGGCGGGGGGTCCTCCTACGAGCAGTACGTC.

This chain connects TRBV30 to TRBJ1-2; tentatively, D is TRBD1 (6 bases). The CDR3 is made up of 14 amino acids. Germline V gene lookup returns CDR1 GTSNPN and CDR2 SVGIG (reference sequence). V was cut by 2 bases and J by 3 bases, with 13 bases left in between. CDR3 nucleotides: TGTGCCTGGAGTTGGAGTAGGGGGTACTATGGCTACACCTTC. Translation: CAWSWSRGYYGYTF.

V is TRBV5-1 and J is TRBJ2-5, with TRBD1 matching 8 bases. V lost 6 bases to trimming and J lost 1 base; unmatched junction nucleotides: 5. The germline gives CDR1 SGHRS, CDR2 YFSETQ. This CDR3 has 14 residues. The CDR3 region has the DNA TGCGCCAGCAACATACAGGGGGGCCAAGAGACCCAGTACTTC. This sequence encodes CASNIQGGQETQYF.

This rearrangement joins TRBV6-5 to TRBJ2-7, with TRBD1 identical over 8 bases. Germline loops: CDR1 MNHEY, CDR2 SVGAGI. Trimming at V came to 6 bases and at J to 4 bases, leaving 8 bases not matched to a gene. The length of the CDR3 is 14 residues. The CDR3 reads CASSATRDRYEQYV. The CDR3 DNA follows: TGTGCCAGCAGCGCCACGCGGGACAGGTACGAGCAGTACGTC.

This clone was counted a few times. V and J are TRBV28 and TRBJ2-1, with D possibly being TRBD1 (6 bases). There are 15 residues in the CDR3. Trimming took off 5 bases at V and 3 bases at J, with 14 bases between the two ends. Germline assignment: CDR1 MDHEN and CDR2 SYDVKM. As DNA, the CDR3 is TGTGCCAGCAGTGAGACAGGTATGGGCTACAATGAGCAGTTCTTC. This encodes CASSETGMGYNEQFF.

CDR3 in amino acids: CASKRAGGSPLHF. Here the CDR3 DNA reads TGTGCCAGCAAACGGGCAGGGGGGTCACCCCTCCACTTT. V gene TRBV13 combines with J gene TRBJ1-6; 7 bases are a match to TRBD1. The V gene's germline CDR1 is PRHDT and CDR2 FYEKMQ (reference sequence). V lost 7 bases to trimming and J lost 10 bases; unmatched junction nucleotides: 7. The CDR3 runs to 13 residues.

The rearrangement uses TRBV6-5 and TRBJ2-2; D not resolved. This CDR3 has 12 residues. V lost 6 bases to trimming and J lost 7 bases, with 9 bases between them. Germline V gives CDR1 MNHEY, CDR2 SVGAGI. The CDR3 nucleotides are TGTGCCAGCAGGATCGAAGGCGGGGAGCTGTTTTTT. It codes for CASRIEGGELFF.

The chain is built from TRBV6-5 and TRBJ1-4; D might be TRBD1 (5 bases). The CDR3 spans 14 residues. V lost 5 bases, J lost 8 bases, and 15 bases lay in between. CDR1 MNHEY and CDR2 SVGAGI come from the germline V gene. The CDR3 here is CASSHGGGGEKLFF. CDR3 nucleotide sequence: TGTGCCAGCAGTCACGGGGGTGGTGGAGAAAAACTGTTTTTT.

This chain uses TRBV7-3 with TRBJ2-3; TRBD2 matches 11 bases. CDR3 size: 16 residues. The V segment lost 2 bases and the J segment 2 bases; nucleotides outside the gene matches: 3. The V gene's germline CDR1 is SGHTA and CDR2 FQGTGA. This chain's CDR3 is CASSLGTSGPTDTQYF. CDR3 sequence (DNA): TGTGCCAGCAGCTTAGGGACTAGCGGACCCACAGATACGCAGTATTTT.

The CDR3 DNA sequence: TGTGCCAGCAGTTACGCTAGCGGGGCCTACGAGCAGTACGTC. Encoded protein: CASSYASGAYEQYV. The rearrangement joins TRBV6-2 or TRBV6-3 to TRBJ2-7; TRBD2 aligns across 9 bases. The CDR3 loop spans 14 amino acids. Germline V gene data show CDR1 as MNHEY and CDR2 as SVGEGT. V shed 2 bases and J 2 bases; nucleotides not matched to a gene: 1.

V gene TRBV27 combines with J gene TRBJ2-7; 10 bases are a match to TRBD2. Unmatched junction bases numbered 11, after V lost 5 bases and J lost 7 bases. This CDR3 is built from 15 residues. Germline assignment: CDR1 MNHEY and CDR2 SMNVEV (reference sequence). CDR3 coding DNA: TGTGCCAGCAGTCGAAGCGGGGGGGCCCTGGGGGAGCAGTACGTC. It translates to CASSRSGGALGEQYV.

A few counts support this clone. The chain couples TRBV6-2 or TRBV6-3 to TRBJ1-5; 7 bases are shared with TRBD1. The CDR3 runs to 14 residues. V was pared by 6 bases and J by 6 bases, with 8 bases of the junction left unmatched. CDR1 MNHEY and CDR2 SVGEGT come from the germline V gene. This CDR3 is CASSLDRVGQPQHF. The CDR3 DNA reads as TGTGCCAGCAGCCTCGACAGGGTAGGTCAGCCCCAGCATTTT.

The chain uses TRBV28 and TRBJ1-2, with 8 nucleotides matching TRBD1. J gave up 8 bases and V 4 bases, and 3 bases lay outside the gene matches. The CDR3 runs 12 residues. Per the germline V gene, CDR1 is MDHEN and CDR2 is SYDVKM. The CDR3 here is CASSSGGRGYTF. The DNA for the CDR3 is TGTGCCAGCAGTTCAGGGGGCCGGGGCTACACCTTC.

CDR3 nucleotide sequence: TGTGCCAGCAGCTTAGGGGGCAGAGAAACAAACTATGGCTACACCTTC. Residues: CASSLGGRETNYGYTF. The V and J genes are TRBV7-3 and TRBJ1-2, with D tentatively TRBD1 (6 bases). Trimming left V 2 bases short and J 2 bases short, with 15 bases between. Germline-derived CDR1 and CDR2 are SGHTA and FQGTGA. CDR3 length equals 16 residues.

This rearrangement joins TRBV28 to TRBJ1-6; no reliable D call. V lost 3 bases and J 7 bases, leaving 13 bases between the germline ends. This CDR3 has 15 residues. Germline V lookup: CDR1 MDHEN, CDR2 SYDVKM. In DNA form, the CDR3 reads TGTGCCAGCAGTTTTCCCAGCATGGCCAATTCACCCCTCCACTTT. This encodes CASSFPSMANSPLHF.

This chain joins TRBV24-1 and TRBJ2-3; TRBD1 agrees at 8 bases. The CDR3 has 17 amino acids. V dropped 3 bases and J dropped 1; count of bases not matched to a gene: 8. Per the germline V gene, CDR1 is KGHDR and CDR2 is SFDVKD. CDR3 nucleotide sequence: TGTGCCACCAGTGATCCCTCGGACAGGGAGGGCACAGATACGCAGTATTTT. Translating gives CATSDPSDREGTDTQYF.

The chain has TRBV5-4 and TRBJ2-3; possibly TRBD1 for D (5 bases). V dropped 5 bases and J dropped 6 bases, with 19 bases sitting between them. Germline CDR1 reads SGHNT; CDR2 reads YYREEE (reference sequence). The CDR3 runs to 15 residues. The CDR3 nucleotides read TGTGCCAGCAGTTTGATGGCAGGGAATTCGGATACGCAGTATTTT. Translating gives CASSLMAGNSDTQYF.

In its sample, this clone was seen once. The V call is TRBV19, the J call TRBJ1-1, with TRBD1 identical over 10 bases. The CDR3 is 16 amino acids. Losses at the gene ends were 5 bases for V and 4 bases for J; bases not matched to a gene: 10. CDR1 LNHDA and CDR2 SQIVND come from the germline V gene (reference sequence). The CDR3 DNA reads TGTGCCAGTAGTCTCTACGGACAGGGGGTGGGCACTGAAGCTTTCTTT. Translating gives CASSLYGQGVGTEAFF.

The chain employs TRBV24-1 and TRBJ2-5; 8 nucleotides align to TRBD1. The CDR3 contains 15 residues. The V gene end was trimmed by 3 bases and the J gene end by 5 bases; junction bases not matched to a gene: 7. Germline values: CDR1 KGHDR, CDR2 SFDVKD. In DNA form, the CDR3 reads TGTGCCACCAGTGATCCGACAGGGGCGGGGGAGACCCAGTACTTC. It encodes CATSDPTGAGETQYF.